This is a list of T cell receptor beta chains from one sample in a study of T cells in localized non-small cell lung cancer. Data came from immunoSEQ multiplex PCR; TCRdb stores just in-frame clones and leaves some out. The data contain more than 50,000 clones, approximately 82% of them seen just once; the ten biggest clones take up 15% to 20%. Specimen: peripheral blood, collected before any cancer treatment. These receptors were taken from a female donor of 60 years or more with stage II squamous cell lung carcinoma. CDR3s include the opening cysteine and the closing phenylalanine or tryptophan.

V gene | CDR3 protein
TRBV6-5 | CASSLAGYGYTF
TRBV7-8 | CASSLAVGGNTEAFF
TRBV7-8 | CASSLGGTTKETQYF
TRBV2 | CASSERPQLLNEQFF
TRBV5-1 | CASSGRGRDGYTF
TRBV13 | CASSFSGSSYEQYF
TRBV9 | CASSVGTSRNIQYF
TRBV7-9 | CASSPQGAPYNEQFF
TRBV21-1 | CASSRMRDAHSYEQYF
TRBV7-3 | CASSHRDSTEAFF
TRBV11-2 | CASSRGGGGTYEQYF
TRBV6-6 | CASSYLGNQPQHF
TRBV27 | CASSLSRGNGELFF
TRBV5-6 | CASSLGAAAYEQYF
TRBV5-6 | CASSPTGIVTGNTIYF
TRBV7-2 | CASNLPNTEAFF
TRBV6-6 | CASSPGGSNQPQHF
TRBV19 | CASTEGAITYTEAFF
TRBV7-9 | CASSTGTLHTDTQYF
TRBV19 | CASRNVRQPNQPQHF
TRBV5-1 | CASSLPKGTGNTEAFF
TRBV15 | CATSRDYDEQFF
TRBV30 | CAWSDRQGRDEKLFF
TRBV7-2 | CASSNTYEQYF
TRBV20-1 | CSASTHEQFF
TRBV5-6 | CASSSTRGPNYGYTF
TRBV28 | CASTVRPGNTEAFF
TRBV11-3 | CASSSAGTISTGELFF
TRBV4-2 | CASSQEGQNNQPQHF
TRBV7-9 | CASSLAMGRDEKLFF
TRBV13 | CASSLGLGNSPLHF
TRBV10-3 | CVISEGGTGYTF
TRBV6-1 | CAIYREAETF
TRBV6-5 | CASSYGELSEQYF
TRBV25-1 | CASSERQGILYEQYF
TRBV4-3 | CASTPGLTGDSEQFF
TRBV4-3 | CASSQEVSGGPQHF
TRBV7-2 | CASSSRPGQGNTEAFF
TRBV27 | CASTRAPKDYTF
TRBV10-3 | CAISERTGQGQPQHF
TRBV14 | CASSQGVEQYF
TRBV18 | CASSYNSAQLSNEKLFF
TRBV19 | CASSIGQGRSTDTQYF
TRBV6-1 | CASRSGQHQETQYF
TRBV19 | CASSIQGVNTEAFF
TRBV5-1 | CASRQGGYQETQYF
TRBV2 | CASSEVRSTGELFF
TRBV19 | CASSRQGARGNTIYF
TRBV27 | CASSPSGYGAGGTDTQYF
TRBV30 | CAWATEKGMYTGELFF
TRBV7-8 | CASSYRTGSHGYTF
TRBV7-9 | CASSLARETQYF
TRBV15 | CATSRDRGNRNEKLFF
TRBV2 | CASRPFLTPSNQPQHF
TRBV7-6 | CASSLGAGGFNEQFF
TRBV19 | CASTRGDTQPQHF
TRBV9 | CASSVEGEWRNEQFF
TRBV6-5 | CASSSSFGGELFF
TRBV19 | CASTGRDRGRRGNTEAFF
TRBV5-1 | CASSLGQGRRFSSGNTIYF